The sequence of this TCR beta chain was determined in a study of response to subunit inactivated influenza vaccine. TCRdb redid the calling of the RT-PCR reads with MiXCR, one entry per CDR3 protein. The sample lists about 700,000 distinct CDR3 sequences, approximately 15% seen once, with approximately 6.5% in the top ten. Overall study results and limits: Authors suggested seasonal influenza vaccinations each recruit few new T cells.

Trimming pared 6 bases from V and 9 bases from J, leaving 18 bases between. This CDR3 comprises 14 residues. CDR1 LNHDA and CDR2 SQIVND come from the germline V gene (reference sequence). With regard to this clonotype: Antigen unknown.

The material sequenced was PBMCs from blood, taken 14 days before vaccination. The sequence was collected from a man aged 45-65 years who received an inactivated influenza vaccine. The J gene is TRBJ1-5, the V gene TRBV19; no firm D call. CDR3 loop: CASRSGLSQGPQHF. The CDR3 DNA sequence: TGTGCCAGTAGGTCCGGACTTTCCCAAGGGCCCCAGCATTTT.